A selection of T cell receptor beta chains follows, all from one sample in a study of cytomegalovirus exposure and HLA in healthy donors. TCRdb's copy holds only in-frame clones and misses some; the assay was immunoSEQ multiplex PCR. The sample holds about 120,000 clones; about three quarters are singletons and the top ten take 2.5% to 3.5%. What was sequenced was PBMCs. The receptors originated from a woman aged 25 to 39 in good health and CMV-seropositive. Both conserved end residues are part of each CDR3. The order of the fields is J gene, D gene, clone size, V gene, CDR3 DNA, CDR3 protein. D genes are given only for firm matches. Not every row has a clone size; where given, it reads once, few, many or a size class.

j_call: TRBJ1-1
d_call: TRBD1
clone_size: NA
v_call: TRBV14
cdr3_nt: TGTGCCAGCAGCCATTACCAGGGGGTCACTGAAGCTTTCTTT
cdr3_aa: CASSHYQGVTEAFF

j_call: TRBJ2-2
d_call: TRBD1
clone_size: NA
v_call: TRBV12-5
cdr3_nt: TGTGCTAGTGGTTTGTCCACAGGGGCCGGGGAGCTGTTTTTT
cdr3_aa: CASGLSTGAGELFF

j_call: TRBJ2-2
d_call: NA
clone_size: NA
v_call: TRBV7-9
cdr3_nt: TGTGCCAGCAGCTTTCCCCGACTAGGGGCGAACACCGGGGAGCTGTTTTTT
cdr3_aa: CASSFPRLGANTGELFF

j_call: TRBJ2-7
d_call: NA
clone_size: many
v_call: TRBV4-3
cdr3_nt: TGCGCCAGCAGCCAAGATGGGGGCCCCAGCTACGAGCAGTACTTC
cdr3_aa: CASSQDGGPSYEQYF

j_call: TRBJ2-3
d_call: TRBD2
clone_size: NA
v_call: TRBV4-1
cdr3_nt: TGCGCCAGCAGCAGTGCGGGAGTGGAGGCAGATACGCAGTATTTT
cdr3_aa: CASSSAGVEADTQYF

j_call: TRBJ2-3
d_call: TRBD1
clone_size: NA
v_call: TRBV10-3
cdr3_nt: TGTGCCATCGGCGAGGGGGCCAGCACAGATACGCAGTATTTT
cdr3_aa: CAIGEGASTDTQYF

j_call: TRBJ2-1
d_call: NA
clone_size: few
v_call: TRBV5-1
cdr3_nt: TGCGCCAGCAGCCTCGAGGGCTATGAGCAGTTCTTC
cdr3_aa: CASSLEGYEQFF

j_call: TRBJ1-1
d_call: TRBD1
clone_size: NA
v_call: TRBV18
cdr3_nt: TGTGCCAGCTCACCAGGACAGGGTGCGACTGAAGCTTTCTTT
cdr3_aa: CASSPGQGATEAFF

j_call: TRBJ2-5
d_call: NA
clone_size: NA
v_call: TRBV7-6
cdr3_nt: TGTGCCAGCAGCTTAGAACAGGGCTGGCAAGAGACCCAGTACTTC
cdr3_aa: CASSLEQGWQETQYF

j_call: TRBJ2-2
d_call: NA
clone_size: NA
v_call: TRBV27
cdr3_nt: TGTGCCAGCAGTTCAGGGCCTTCGAACACCGGGGAGCTGTTTTTT
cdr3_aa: CASSSGPSNTGELFF

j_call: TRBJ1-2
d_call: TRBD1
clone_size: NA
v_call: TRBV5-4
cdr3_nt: TGTGCCAGCTGGGGACAGGGGCCCTATGGCTACACCTTC
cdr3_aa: CASWGQGPYGYTF

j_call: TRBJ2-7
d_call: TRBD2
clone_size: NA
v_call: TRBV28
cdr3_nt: TGTGCCAGCAGTTACCCTGTGGAGCGGGGGTCCTACGAGCAGTACTTC
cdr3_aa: CASSYPVERGSYEQYF

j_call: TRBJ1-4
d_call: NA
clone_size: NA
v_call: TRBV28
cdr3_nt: TGTGCCAGCATGTGGTACAGGGATGAAAAACTGTTTTTT
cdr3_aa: CASMWYRDEKLFF

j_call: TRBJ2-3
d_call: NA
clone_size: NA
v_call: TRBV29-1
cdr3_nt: TGCAGCGTTGAAGGAGCGGGCGGCACAGATACGCAGTATTTT
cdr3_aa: CSVEGAGGTDTQYF

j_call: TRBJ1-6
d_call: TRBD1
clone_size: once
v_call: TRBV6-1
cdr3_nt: TGTGCCAGCAGTGGTTTGGGACAGGGGAATTCACCCCTCCACTTT
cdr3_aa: CASSGLGQGNSPLHF

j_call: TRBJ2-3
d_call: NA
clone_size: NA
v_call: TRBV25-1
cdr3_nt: TGTGCCGCGTCCGGCAGGGGCACAGATACGCAGTATTTT
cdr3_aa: CAASGRGTDTQYF

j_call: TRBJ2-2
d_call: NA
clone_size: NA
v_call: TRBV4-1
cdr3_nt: TGCGCCAGCAGCCAAGTGGGGGCGCAGGGGAGAGGGACCGGGGAGCTGTTTTTT
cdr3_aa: CASSQVGAQGRGTGELFF